The 23 T cell receptor beta chains below all came from one sample that was sequenced in a study of blood T cell repertoires in COVID-19. Clones were read by immunoSEQ multiplex PCR, and TCRdb kept only the in-frame ones, dropping some. The sample has some 150,000 clones, 65% to 90% seen once. Sequenced sample: peripheral blood. The receptors were gathered from a woman between 45 and 65 years old with acute or convalescent COVID-19.

The chain employs TRBV7-8 and TRBJ1-5, with D maybe TRBD1 (6 bases). V was pared by 2 bases and J by 4 bases, with 18 bases between. CDR3 size: 17 residues. Germline V CDR1 and CDR2: SGHVS, FQNEAQ. The CDR3 region is CASSLIARGAPNQPQHF. The CDR3 DNA is TGTGCCAGCAGCTTAATAGCGCGGGGGGCCCCAAATCAGCCCCAGCATTTT.

This chain joins TRBV27 and TRBJ1-2, with 8 bases matching TRBD1. The germline V gene encodes CDR1 MNHEY and CDR2 SMNVEV (reference sequence). The V segment lost 6 bases and the J segment 4 bases; nucleotides outside the gene matches: 7. The CDR3 has 14 amino acids. The CDR3 nucleotides are TGTGCCAGCAGGGGGACAGGCTCTGGCTATGGCTACACCTTC. Translation: CASRGTGSGYGYTF.

DNA for the CDR3: TGTGCCAGCAGCTTAGAGCAGGGGGTCGGCTACACCTTC. This translates into CASSLEQGVGYTF. The chain recombines TRBV7-8 with TRBJ1-2; the match to TRBD1 covers 7 bases. Germline V lookup: CDR1 SGHVS, CDR2 FQNEAQ. V gave up 1 base and J gave up 8 bases; unmatched junction bases: 4. The CDR3 spans 13 residues.

The chain links TRBV9 to TRBJ1-6; 9 bases fit TRBD1. The germline V gene has CDR1 SGDLS and CDR2 YYNGEE. Unmatched junction bases numbered 4, after V lost 0 bases and J lost 9 bases. This CDR3 has 15 amino acids. CDR3 sequence (DNA): TGTGCCAGCAGCGTAGGAGGACAGGGGTCTTCACCCCTCCACTTT. Translated, it gives CASSVGGQGSSPLHF.

This rearrangement joins TRBV12-3 or TRBV12-4 to TRBJ1-4; 7 positions match TRBD1. The J segment lost 9 bases and the V segment lost 4 bases, leaving 5 bases of the junction unmatched. CDR3 length equals 13 residues. The CDR3 DNA is TGTGCCAGCAGTTGGGGACAGCATCAAAAACTGTTTTTT. It encodes CASSWGQHQKLFF.

The chain employs TRBV29-1 and TRBJ2-7, with 7 bases that match TRBD2. The J segment lost 1 base and the V segment lost 6 bases, leaving 6 bases of the junction unmatched. This CDR3 is built from 13 residues. Looked up from germline, CDR1 is SQVTM and CDR2 is ANQGSEA. This CDR3 reads CSVGTIRSYEQYF. The CDR3 DNA reads TGCAGCGTCGGGACTATCCGATCCTACGAGCAGTACTTC.

The V gene is TRBV23-1, the J gene TRBJ1-6, with TRBD1 identical over 10 bases. TRBV23-1 is treated as an ORF (open reading frame) with a function not yet certain. V lost 0 bases, J lost 8 bases, and 4 bases stayed unmatched. This CDR3 has 16 amino acids. The CDR3 here is CASSQSNGTGDSPLHF. The CDR3 region has the DNA TGCGCCAGCAGTCAATCTAACGGGACAGGGGATTCACCCCTCCACTTT.

This sequence joins TRBV5-1 and TRBJ2-2; no reliable D call. The CDR3 consists of 16 residues. Germline assignment: CDR1 SGHRS and CDR2 YFSETQ. V was shortened by 0 bases and J by 0 bases, with 9 bases between the two germline ends. The CDR3 DNA reads TGCGCCAGCAGCTTGGTACAGAACGCGAACACCGGGGAGCTGTTTTTT. Its protein product is CASSLVQNANTGELFF. The full variable domain, rest sourced from reference TRBV5-1 and TRBJ2-2, is KAGVTQTPRYLIKTRGQQVTLSCSPISGHRSVSWYQQTPGQGLQFLFEYFSETQRNKGNFPGRFSGRQFSNSRSEMNVSTLELGDSALYLCASSLVQNANTGELFFGEGSRLTVL.

V and J are TRBV27 and TRBJ2-3; D is ambiguous. Germline V gene sequence: CDR1 MNHEY, CDR2 SMNVEV (reference sequence). This CDR3 comprises 19 residues. Between the trimmed V and J ends, which lost 0 bases and 3 bases, there was a span of 22 bases. The CDR3 loop is CASSLSPTNFGGGTDTQYF. For the CDR3, the DNA is TGTGCCAGCAGTTTATCCCCTACCAATTTTGGCGGCGGAACAGATACGCAGTATTTT.

V usage is TRBV27 and J usage is TRBJ2-3; 9 nucleotides line up with TRBD2. This CDR3 is built from 16 residues. CDR1 MNHEY and CDR2 SMNVEV come from the germline V gene (reference sequence). Trimming at V came to 3 bases and at J to 4 bases, leaving 8 bases not matched to a gene. The CDR3 protein is CASSLGSSGVSDTQYF. The CDR3 nucleotides are TGTGCCAGCAGTTTGGGTTCTAGCGGGGTGTCAGATACGCAGTATTTT.

V and J are TRBV7-3 and TRBJ1-2; D possibly corresponds to TRBD1 (6 bases). CDR1 is SGHTA and CDR2 is FQGTGA in the germline V gene. The CDR3 consists of 13 residues. V lost 5 bases to trimming and J lost 2 bases, with 9 bases between them. The CDR3 loop reads CASSPGQNYGYTF. The CDR3 nucleotides read TGTGCCAGCAGCCCCGGACAGAACTATGGCTACACCTTC. Full variable domain (missing parts from reference TRBV7-3 and TRBJ1-2): GAGVSQTPSNKVTEKGKYVELRCDPISGHTALYWYRQSLGQGPEFLIYFQGTGAADDSGLPNDRFFAVRPEGSVSTLKIQRTERGDSAVYLCASSPGQNYGYTFGSGTRLTVV.

The CDR3 DNA sequence: TGTGCCAGCAGTTTAATGGGGGGCTATGGCTACACCTTC. Its protein is CASSLMGGYGYTF. The chain links TRBV27 to TRBJ1-2; D is possibly TRBD1 (5 bases). Germline CDR1 MNHEY, CDR2 SMNVEV (reference sequence). Trimming stripped 2 bases from V and 4 bases from J, with 8 bases between. This CDR3 has 13 residues.

This clone was observed a single time. The chain recombines TRBV27 with TRBJ2-2; D gene unclear. Per germline, CDR1 MNHEY and CDR2 SMNVEV (reference sequence). The CDR3 is 15 residues long. V was cut by 1 base and J by 5 bases, with 11 bases left in between. CDR3 coding DNA: TGTGCCAGCAGTTTATATCCCTCGAGGACCGGGGAGCTGTTTTTT. This encodes CASSLYPSRTGELFF.

CDR3 protein: CASSGTGIYTNYGYTF. The CDR3, as DNA: TGTGCCAGCTCAGGAACAGGGATCTATACTAACTATGGCTACACCTTC. J is TRBJ1-2 and V is TRBV18, with D possibly TRBD1 on 6 matching bases. V was trimmed by 5 bases and J by 0 bases, leaving 16 bases between them. CDR1 KGHSH and CDR2 LQKENI come from the germline V gene. The CDR3 spans 16 residues.

The chain employs TRBV7-9 and TRBJ2-1; perhaps TRBD2 as D (5 bases). CDR1 and CDR2 (germline): SEHNR, FQNEAQ (reference sequence). V was pared by 3 bases and J by 7 bases, with 10 bases between. The CDR3 sequence is 13 residues long. The CDR3 DNA reads TGTGCCAGCAGCTTGGGAGCCTGGAATGAGCAGTTCTTC. Residues: CASSLGAWNEQFF.

The rearrangement joins TRBV24-1 to TRBJ2-5; 9 bases map to TRBD1. The CDR3 sequence is 15 residues long. Germline CDR1 KGHDR, CDR2 SFDVKD. Unmatched junction bases numbered 7, after V lost 4 bases and J lost 5 bases. The DNA for the CDR3 is TGTGCCACCAGTGAAGGATCAGACAGGGGGGAGACCCAGTACTTC. Amino acid sequence: CATSEGSDRGETQYF.

The V and J genes are TRBV5-1 and TRBJ1-3, with 9 bases matching TRBD1. The germline CDR1 and CDR2 sequences are SGHRS and YFSETQ. V was clipped by 4 bases and J by 4 bases; unmatched bases: 6. This CDR3 region has 15 residues. CDR3 region: CASSTGQGIGNTIYF. The CDR3 DNA reads as TGCGCCAGCAGCACCGGACAGGGGATCGGAAACACCATATATTTT.

This clone has a handful of counts. The genes are TRBV6-6 and TRBJ1-5, with TRBD1 matching over 7 bases. This CDR3 is 16 amino acids long. The germline V gene has CDR1 MNHNY and CDR2 SVGAGI (reference sequence). The J segment lost 4 bases and the V segment lost 2 bases, leaving 8 bases of the junction unmatched. CDR3 region: CASSYDWTGVNQPQHF. CDR3 DNA: TGTGCCAGCAGTTACGATTGGACAGGCGTTAATCAGCCCCAGCATTTT.

This chain uses TRBV15 with TRBJ2-7, with D perhaps matching TRBD1 (6 bases). V gave up 5 bases and J gave up 6 bases, with 11 bases separating them. From germline, CDR1 is LNHNV and CDR2 YYDKDF (reference sequence). The CDR3 extends over 12 amino acids. This CDR3 reads CATSVQGTEQYF. CDR3 nucleotide sequence: TGTGCCACCAGCGTACAGGGCACCGAGCAGTACTTC.

The chain couples TRBV15 to TRBJ1-3; possible D gene TRBD1, 5 bases. Per germline, CDR1 LNHNV and CDR2 YYDKDF (reference sequence). Trimming took 2 bases from V and 5 from J, leaving 7 bases between them. The length of the CDR3 is 13 residues. This CDR3 is CATSRPDRNTIYF. In nucleotides, the CDR3 is TGTGCCACCAGCAGACCGGACAGAAACACCATATATTTT.

This chain links TRBV28 with TRBJ2-1; D perhaps matches TRBD1 (6 bases). Germline CDR1 and CDR2: MDHEN and SYDVKM. The CDR3 contains 16 residues. V was shortened by 5 bases and J by 3 bases, with 17 bases between the two germline ends. CDR3 in amino acids: CASSNLGGVRYNEQFF. CDR3 in DNA: TGTGCCAGCAGTAATTTAGGGGGAGTGCGCTACAATGAGCAGTTCTTC. Drawing the rest from reference TRBV28 and TRBJ2-1, the complete variable domain is DVKVTQSSRYLVKRTGEKVFLECVQDMDHENMFWYRQDPGLGLRLIYFSYDVKMKEKGDIPEGYSVSREKKERFSLILESASTNQTSMYLCASSNLGGVRYNEQFFGPGTRLTVL.

The gene calls are TRBV3-1 (or the pseudogene TRBV3-2) and TRBJ2-5; 9 bases align to TRBD2. CDR1 and CDR2 from the germline V gene are LGHDT and YNNKEL (reference sequence). V dropped 2 bases and J dropped 2; count of bases not matched to a gene: 9. CDR3 size: 17 residues. The CDR3 sequence is CASSQLRRAGGQETQYF. The CDR3 DNA reads TGTGCCAGCAGCCAACTCCGCCGTGCGGGGGGGCAAGAGACCCAGTACTTC.

This chain joins TRBV21-1 and TRBJ2-2; the table's D gene call, TRBD1, was not cross checked with the DNA. TRBV21-1 is a pseudogene. This CDR3 comprises 18 residues. CDR3 DNA sequence: TGTGCCAGCAGCAAAGAGGTGCCCGGACAGGGTGGGTCCGGGGAGCTGTTTTTT. Translated, it gives CASSKEVPGQGGSGELFF.